Following are 3 T cell receptor beta chains from one sample sequenced in a study of identical twins. TCRdb processed the 5' RACE reads anew with MiXCR; each CDR3 protein has one entry. The sample has roughly 500,000 distinct CDR3 sequences; approximately 22% are singletons. This same sample was also part of a study on T cells expressing NK-cell markers.

Sequencing was carried out using CD4+ T cells sorted from blood. The origin of the receptors is a woman aged 18-29 years in good health.

The J gene is TRBJ2-2, the V gene TRBV5-1; D gene ambiguous. V lost 0 bases and J 6 bases, leaving 12 bases between the germline ends. The CDR3 is 15 residues long. The germline V gene encodes CDR1 SGHRS and CDR2 YFSETQ. The CDR3 here is CASSLATLGAGELFF. Here the CDR3 DNA reads TGCGCCAGCAGCTTGGCGACCCTGGGCGCCGGGGAGCTGTTTTTT.

The table lists this clonotype with a few counts. The chain recombines TRBV20-1 with TRBJ2-1; 12 bases are shared with TRBD2. V was clipped by 3 bases and J by 7 bases; unmatched bases: 7. CDR1 and CDR2 (germline): DFQATT, SNEGSKA (reference sequence). This CDR3 has 15 amino acids. Written as DNA, the CDR3 is TGCAGTGCTAGGGCTAGCGGGAGGGCCGGGAATGAGCAGTTCTTC. This encodes CSARASGRAGNEQFF.

This clonotype was counted only a few times. V gene TRBV5-1 combines with J gene TRBJ1-5; 12 nucleotides line up with TRBD1. This CDR3 contains 16 residues. Germline-derived CDR1 and CDR2 are SGHRS and YFSETQ. V lost 2 bases and J lost 7; bases outside the gene matches: 7. The DNA for the CDR3 is TGCGCCAGCAGCTTTGGGGACAGGGGGCCCGGACAGCCCCAGCATTTT. This translates into CASSFGDRGPGQPQHF.